This T cell receptor (beta chain) stems from a study of cytomegalovirus exposure and HLA in healthy donors. V dropped 4 bases and J dropped 7 bases, with 10 bases sitting between them. This CDR3 comprises 12 residues. CDR1 is MGHDK and CDR2 is SYGVNS in the germline V gene. 60 Vbeta and 13 Jbeta primers were used in PCR. Sequencing used immunoSEQ multiplex PCR; TCRdb keeps in-frame clones, though not all of them. The repertoire holds just over 200,000 clones, with around 64% as singletons. Material for sequencing was PBMCs. The TCR originated in a man in his forties in good health and CMV-seropositive. This rearrangement joins TRBV25-1 to TRBJ1-2; no clear D gene. The CDR3, as DNA: TGTGCCAGCAGTGTAGCAGCGTCTGGCTACACCTTC. Protein product: CASSVAASGYTF.